The clone carrying this T cell receptor (beta chain) showed up just once. This sample was included in a study of OX40 agonist ivuxolimab in advanced cancers. The CDR3 loop spans 12 amino acids. Trimming took 9 bases from V and 4 from J, leaving 12 bases between them. CDR1 LNHDA and CDR2 SQIVND come from the germline V gene (reference sequence). Measured with immunoSEQ multiplex PCR; TCRdb has only the in-frame clones, and not every one. This table holds tens of thousands of clones, about nine tenths found once. J is TRBJ2-5 and V is TRBV19; D could derive from TRBD1 or TRBD2 (5 bases each). Sequenced here: CD4+ or CD8+ T cells sorted from blood, sampled in a trial of the OX40 agonist ivuxolimab. The source is an adult with an advanced solid tumor such as melanoma, head and neck, liver or kidney cancer. Here the CDR3 DNA reads TGTGCCAGCTCGGGACGTCCAGAGACCCAGTACTTC. This gives the protein CASSGRPETQYF.